This TCR beta chain appears in the sequencing data of a study of T cells in Graves' hyperthyroidism and ophthalmopathy. Hyperthyroidism in the patients, aged 18 to 65, was newly diagnosed and under 2 months in duration. Cells are PBMCs isolated from about 10 ml of fresh blood. Only a few counts were recorded for this clonotype. Germline loops: CDR1 SGHRS, CDR2 YFSETQ. CDR3 length equals 16 residues. The trim removed 3 bases at V and 0 bases at J, leaving 4 bases unmatched. Amplified TCR beta CDR3 regions came from RNA transcripts. Initially, a first-round RT-PCR of the TCR CDR3 employed the HTBI primer set. TCRdb re-called the multiplex PCR reads through MiXCR, storing one row per CDR3 protein. The sample consists of a few hundred thousand distinct CDR3 sequences, less than 20% of them appearing once.

The V gene is TRBV5-1, the J gene TRBJ1-4; 8 bases agree with TRBD1. The sequence derives from a woman between 45 and 60 years old with Graves' hyperthyroidism. The sequencing sample was made of blood. CDR3 coding DNA: TGCGCCAGCAGCTCAGGGACAGGACCAACTAATGAAAAACTGTTTTTT. Protein sequence: CASSSGTGPTNEKLFF.